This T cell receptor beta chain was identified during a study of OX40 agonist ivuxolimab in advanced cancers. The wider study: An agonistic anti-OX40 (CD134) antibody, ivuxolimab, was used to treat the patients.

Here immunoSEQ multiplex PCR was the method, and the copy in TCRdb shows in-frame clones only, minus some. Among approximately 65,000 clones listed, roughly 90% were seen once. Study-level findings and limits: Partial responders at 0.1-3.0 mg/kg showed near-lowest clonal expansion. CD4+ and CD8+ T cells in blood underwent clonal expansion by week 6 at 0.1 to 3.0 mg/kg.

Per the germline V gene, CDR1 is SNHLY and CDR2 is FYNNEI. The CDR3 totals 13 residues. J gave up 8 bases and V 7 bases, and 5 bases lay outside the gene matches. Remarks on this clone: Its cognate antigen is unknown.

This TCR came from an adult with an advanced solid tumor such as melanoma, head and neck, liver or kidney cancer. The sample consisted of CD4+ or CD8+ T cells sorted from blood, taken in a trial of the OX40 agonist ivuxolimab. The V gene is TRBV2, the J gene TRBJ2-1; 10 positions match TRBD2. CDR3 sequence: CASTSGSGHEQFF. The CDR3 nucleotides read TGTGCCAGCACTAGCGGGAGTGGCCATGAGCAGTTCTTC.